A few counts support the clone carrying this T cell receptor beta chain. This sample is drawn from a study of blood T cell repertoires in COVID-19. Profiling relied on immunoSEQ multiplex PCR, and the TCRdb table lists in-frame clones only, not all of them. The table lists about 120,000 clones, 70% to 85% of them singletons. Looked up from germline, CDR1 is LNHDA and CDR2 is SQIVND (reference sequence). The CDR3 has 16 residues. V shed 5 bases, J shed 4 bases, and the junction held 11 bases outside the gene matches. The TCR sequence derives from a man in his 70s with active or convalescent COVID-19. The sample consisted of peripheral blood. The V call is TRBV19, the J call TRBJ1-2; the match to TRBD1 covers 9 bases. CDR3 sequence (DNA): TGTGCCAGTAGTTCCGGGACAGGGATCCTATCCTATGGCTACACCTTC. Encoded protein: CASSSGTGILSYGYTF.